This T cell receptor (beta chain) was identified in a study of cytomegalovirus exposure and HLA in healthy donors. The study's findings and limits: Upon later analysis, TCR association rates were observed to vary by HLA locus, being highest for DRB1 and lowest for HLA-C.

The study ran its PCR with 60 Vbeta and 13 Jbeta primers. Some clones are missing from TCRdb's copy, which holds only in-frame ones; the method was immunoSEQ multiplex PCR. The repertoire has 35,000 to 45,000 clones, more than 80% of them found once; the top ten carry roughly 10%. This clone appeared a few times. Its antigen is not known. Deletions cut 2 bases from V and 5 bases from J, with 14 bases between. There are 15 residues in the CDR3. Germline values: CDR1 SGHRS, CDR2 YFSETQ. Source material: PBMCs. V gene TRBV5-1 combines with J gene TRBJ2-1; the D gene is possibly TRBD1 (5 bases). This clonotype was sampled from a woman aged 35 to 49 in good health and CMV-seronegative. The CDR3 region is CASSFTPSQDNEQFF. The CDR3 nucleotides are TGCGCCAGCAGCTTTACTCCATCACAGGACAATGAGCAGTTCTTC.